Each of the 2 T cell receptor beta chains below was sequenced from the same sample in a study of cytomegalovirus exposure and HLA in healthy donors (dated by TCRdb to 2015 to 2018). Preparation of the library involved the immunoSEQ multiplex PCR assay. The multiplex PCR relied on a mix of 60 forward primers for TCR Vbeta segments and 13 reverse primers for TCR Jbeta segments. TCRdb stores this immuneACCESS table with in-frame sequences only. Part of the clones is absent; in the studies checked, under half of the shortfall reflects unresolved V genes, and no reason is known for the rest. The sample includes over 150,000 clones, with 79% observed a single time. The top ten clones comprise 7.7% of the sample. Sequenced: PBMCs. The receptors originated from a man aged 30-40 years in good health and CMV-seropositive.

The chain carries TRBV7-3 and TRBJ2-1; TRBD2 matches at 9 bases. V was clipped by 6 bases and J by 0 bases; unmatched bases: 3. Germline V gives CDR1 SGHTA, CDR2 FQGTGA. This CDR3 region has 15 residues. This CDR3 reads CASRGSGSSYNEQFF. In DNA form, the CDR3 reads TGTGCCAGCAGGGGTAGCGGGAGCTCCTACAATGAGCAGTTCTTC. The full variable domain, with the rest looked up from reference TRBV7-3 and TRBJ2-1, is GAGVSQTPSNKVTEKGKYVELRCDPISGHTALYWYRQSLGQGPEFLIYFQGTGAADDSGLPNDRFFAVRPEGSVSTLKIQRTERGDSAVYLCASRGSGSSYNEQFFGPGTRLTVL.

The chain links TRBV7-9 to TRBJ1-4; D unclear. Trimming took off 5 bases at V and 8 bases at J, with 15 bases between the two ends. Germline assignment: CDR1 SEHNR and CDR2 FQNEAQ (reference sequence). The CDR3 length is 14 residues. The CDR3 loop reads CASSRGGEGEKLFF. The CDR3 nucleotides read TGTGCCAGCAGCCGTGGAGGTGAGGGAGAAAAACTGTTTTTT.